One sample yielded the 5 T cell receptor beta chains listed below, sequenced in a study of glioma-infiltrating T cells. Using RNA template, CDR3s of TCR alpha and beta were amplified with iRepertoire arm-PCR. Via MiXCR, TCRdb re-called the multiplex PCR reads, giving one row per CDR3 protein. Of under 150,000 distinct CDR3 sequences listed, around a quarter are singletons. The sequenced sample was glioma tissue, nonneoplastic brain tissue, or PBMCs (not recorded which). These receptors were obtained from a human donor with low-grade glioma or glioblastoma, undergoing nonglioma brain surgery, or in good health (not recorded which).

This clonotype appeared many times. The V gene is TRBV7-8, the J gene TRBJ2-2; 8 bases match TRBD1. V gave up 5 bases and J gave up 4 bases; unmatched junction bases: 6. CDR1 SGHVS and CDR2 FQNEAQ come from the germline V gene. CDR3 length equals 15 residues. This CDR3 is CASSNPTGATGELFF. The CDR3 nucleotides are TGTGCCAGCAGCAACCCGACAGGGGCCACCGGGGAGCTGTTTTTT.

This clonotype occurred a few times. CDR3 protein: CASSFTEDTQYF. CDR3 bases: TGTGCCAGCAGCTTCACCGAAGATACGCAGTATTTT. V usage is TRBV7-9 and J usage is TRBJ2-3; D gene ambiguous. V dropped 3 bases and J dropped 5 bases, with 6 bases sitting between them. Germline CDR1 reads SEHNR; CDR2 reads FQNEAQ (reference sequence). The CDR3 runs 12 residues.

There are many counts of this clonotype. The V gene is TRBV20-1, the J gene TRBJ2-3; D may match TRBD1 or TRBD2 (6 bases each). The V gene lost 3 bases and the J gene lost 1 base, with 8 bases spanning the gap. The CDR3 runs 13 residues. In germline, CDR1 is DFQATT, CDR2 SNEGSKA (reference sequence). This chain's CDR3 is CSASGGRTDTQYF. The CDR3 DNA sequence: TGCAGTGCTAGCGGGGGCCGCACAGATACGCAGTATTTT.

This clonotype was counted between two and nine times. The genes are TRBV20-1 and TRBJ1-1, with D unclear. The CDR3 totals 13 residues. The V end lost 2 bases, the J end lost 0 bases, and 7 bases lay between the germline ends. Germline V gives CDR1 DFQATT, CDR2 SNEGSKA (reference sequence). The CDR3 DNA reads TGCAGTGCTAGACAGCCGATGAACACTGAAGCTTTCTTT. This gives the protein CSARQPMNTEAFF.

This clonotype was recorded many times. The rearrangement uses TRBV20-1 and TRBJ2-7; a possible D gene is TRBD2 (6 bases). Trimming pared 5 bases from V and 10 bases from J, leaving 15 bases between. Germline V CDR1 and CDR2: DFQATT, SNEGSKA (reference sequence). CDR3 length: 11 amino acids. This chain's CDR3 is CSAQEAGTQYV. Written as DNA, the CDR3 is TGCAGTGCTCAAGAGGCGGGGACCCAGTACGTC.